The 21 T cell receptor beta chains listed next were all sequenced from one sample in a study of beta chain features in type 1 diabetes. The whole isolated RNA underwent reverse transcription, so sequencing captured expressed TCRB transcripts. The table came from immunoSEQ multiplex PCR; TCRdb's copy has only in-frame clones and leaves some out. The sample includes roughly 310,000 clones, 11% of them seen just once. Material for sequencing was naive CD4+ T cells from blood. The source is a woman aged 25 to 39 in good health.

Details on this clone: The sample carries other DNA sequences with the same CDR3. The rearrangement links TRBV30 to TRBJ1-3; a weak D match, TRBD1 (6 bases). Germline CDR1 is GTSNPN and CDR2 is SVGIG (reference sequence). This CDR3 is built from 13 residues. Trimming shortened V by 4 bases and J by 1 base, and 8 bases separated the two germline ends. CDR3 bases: TGTGCCTGGACCCAGGGGTCTGGAAACACCATATATTTT. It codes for CAWTQGSGNTIYF.

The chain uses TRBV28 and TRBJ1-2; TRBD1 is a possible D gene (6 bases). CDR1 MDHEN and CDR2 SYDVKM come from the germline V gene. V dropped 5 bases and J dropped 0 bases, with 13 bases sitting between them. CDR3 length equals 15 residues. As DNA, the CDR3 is TGTGCCAGCAGTCCCCCTGGACAGTCTAACTATGGCTACACCTTC. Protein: CASSPPGQSNYGYTF.

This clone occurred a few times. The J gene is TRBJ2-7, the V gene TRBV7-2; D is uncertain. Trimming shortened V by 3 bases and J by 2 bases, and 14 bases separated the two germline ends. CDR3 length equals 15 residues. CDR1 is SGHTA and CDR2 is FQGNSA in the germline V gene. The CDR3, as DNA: TGTGCCAGCAGCTTCGATCTACTTTCGGCCTACGAGCAGTACTTC. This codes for CASSFDLLSAYEQYF.

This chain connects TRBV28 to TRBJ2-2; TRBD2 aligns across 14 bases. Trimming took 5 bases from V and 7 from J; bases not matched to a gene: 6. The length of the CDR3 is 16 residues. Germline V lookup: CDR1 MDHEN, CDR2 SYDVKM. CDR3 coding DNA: TGTGCCAGCAGTCCGACTAGCGGGAGGGCCGTCGGGGAGCTGTTTTTT. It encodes CASSPTSGRAVGELFF.

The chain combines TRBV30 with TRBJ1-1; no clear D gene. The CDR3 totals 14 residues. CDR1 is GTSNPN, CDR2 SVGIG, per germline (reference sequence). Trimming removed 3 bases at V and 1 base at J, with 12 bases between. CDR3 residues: CAWSPWEGNTEAFF. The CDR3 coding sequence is TGTGCCTGGAGCCCATGGGAGGGGAACACTGAAGCTTTCTTT.

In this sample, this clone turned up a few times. CDR3 sequence: CASSPGTPNTEAFF. CDR3 nucleotide sequence: TGTGCCAGCAGTCCCGGGACACCGAACACTGAAGCTTTCTTT. The chain carries TRBV28 and TRBJ1-1; possibly TRBD1 for D (6 bases). Trimming took 5 bases from V and 1 from J, leaving 11 bases between them. This CDR3 is built from 14 residues. CDR1 and CDR2 (germline): MDHEN, SYDVKM.

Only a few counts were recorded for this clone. DNA for the CDR3: TGTGCCAGCAGCTTAGCGATCCGGGACAGACTTGAGCAGTTCTTC. Amino acid sequence: CASSLAIRDRLEQFF. V usage is TRBV7-9 and J usage is TRBJ2-1; 7 bases agree with TRBD1. Germline assignment: CDR1 SEHNR and CDR2 FQNEAQ (reference sequence). Trimming removed 0 bases from V and 9 bases from J; junction bases left unmatched: 8. This CDR3 is built from 15 residues.

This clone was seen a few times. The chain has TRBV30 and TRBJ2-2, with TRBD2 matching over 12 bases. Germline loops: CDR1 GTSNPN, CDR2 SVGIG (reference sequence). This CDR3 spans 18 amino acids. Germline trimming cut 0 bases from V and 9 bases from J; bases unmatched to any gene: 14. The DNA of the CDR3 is TGTGCCTGGAGTGTCGCTCAATGGACTAGCGGGATTTCGCGGGAGCTGTTTTTT. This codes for CAWSVAQWTSGISRELFF.

The DNA of the CDR3 is TGTGCCAGCATAGCGGGAGGCTCCTACAATGAGCAGTTCTTC. Residues: CASIAGGSYNEQFF. This chain uses TRBV28 with TRBJ2-1; 10 positions agree with TRBD2. V was clipped by 7 bases and J by 0 bases; unmatched bases: 0. This CDR3 has 14 amino acids. CDR1 and CDR2 (germline): MDHEN, SYDVKM.

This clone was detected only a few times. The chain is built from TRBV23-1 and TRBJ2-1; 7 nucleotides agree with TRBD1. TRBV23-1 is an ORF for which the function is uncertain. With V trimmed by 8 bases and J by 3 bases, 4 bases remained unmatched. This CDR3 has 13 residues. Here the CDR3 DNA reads TGCGCCAGCCCTCGGGACAGCTACAATGAGCAGTTCTTC. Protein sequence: CASPRDSYNEQFF.

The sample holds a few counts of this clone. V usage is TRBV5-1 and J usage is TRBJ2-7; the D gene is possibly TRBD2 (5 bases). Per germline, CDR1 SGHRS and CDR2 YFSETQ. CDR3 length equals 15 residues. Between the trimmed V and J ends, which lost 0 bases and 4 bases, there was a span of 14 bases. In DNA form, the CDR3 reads TGCGCCAGCAGCTTGGAACCACCCAGGACTTACGAGCAGTACTTC. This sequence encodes CASSLEPPRTYEQYF.

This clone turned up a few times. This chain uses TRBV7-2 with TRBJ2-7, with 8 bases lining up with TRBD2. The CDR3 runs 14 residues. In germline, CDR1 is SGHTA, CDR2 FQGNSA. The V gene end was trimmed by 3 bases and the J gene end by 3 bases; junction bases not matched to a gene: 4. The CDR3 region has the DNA TGTGCCAGCAGCTTTGTCGGGAGGGGCTACGAGCAGTACTTC. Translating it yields CASSFVGRGYEQYF.

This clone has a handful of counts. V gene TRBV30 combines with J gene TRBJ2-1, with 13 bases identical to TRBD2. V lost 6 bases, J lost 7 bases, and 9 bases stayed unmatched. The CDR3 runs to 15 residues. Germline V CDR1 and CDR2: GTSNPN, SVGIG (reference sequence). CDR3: CACDGGTSGTNEQFF. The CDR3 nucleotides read TGTGCCTGCGACGGAGGGACTAGCGGGACGAATGAGCAGTTCTTC.

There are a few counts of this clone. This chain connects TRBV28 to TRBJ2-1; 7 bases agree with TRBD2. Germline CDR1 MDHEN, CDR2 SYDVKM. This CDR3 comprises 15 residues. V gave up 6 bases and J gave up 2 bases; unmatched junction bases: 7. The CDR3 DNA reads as TGTGCCAGCAGGTCGGCGGGACTAACCTACAATGAGCAGTTCTTC. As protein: CASRSAGLTYNEQFF.

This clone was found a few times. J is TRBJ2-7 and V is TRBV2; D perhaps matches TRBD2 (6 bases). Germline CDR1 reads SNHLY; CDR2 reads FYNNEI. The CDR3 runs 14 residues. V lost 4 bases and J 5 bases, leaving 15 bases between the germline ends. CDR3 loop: CASSGAGHSHEQYF. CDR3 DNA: TGTGCCAGCAGTGGGGCGGGGCACAGCCACGAGCAGTACTTC. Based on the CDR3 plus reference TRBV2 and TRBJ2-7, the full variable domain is EPEVTQTPSHQVTQMGQEVILRCVPISNHLYFYWYRQILGQKVEFLVSFYNNEISEKSEIFDDQFSVERPDGSNFTLKIRSTKLEDSAMYFCASSGAGHSHEQYFGPGTRLTVT.

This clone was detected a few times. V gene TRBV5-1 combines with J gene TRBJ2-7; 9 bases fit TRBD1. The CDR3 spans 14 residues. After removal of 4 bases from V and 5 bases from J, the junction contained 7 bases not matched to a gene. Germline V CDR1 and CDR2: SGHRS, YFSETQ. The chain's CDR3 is CASSAGQGINEQYF. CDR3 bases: TGCGCCAGCAGCGCGGGACAGGGTATCAACGAGCAGTACTTC.

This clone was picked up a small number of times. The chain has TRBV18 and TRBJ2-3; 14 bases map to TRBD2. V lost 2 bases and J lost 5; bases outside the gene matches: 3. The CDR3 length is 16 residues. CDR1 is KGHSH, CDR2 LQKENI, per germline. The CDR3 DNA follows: TGTGCCAGCTCACCAGCGGGACTAGCGGGAGTAGATACGCAGTATTTT. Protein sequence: CASSPAGLAGVDTQYF.

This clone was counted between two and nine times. The CDR3 coding sequence is TGTGCCAGCTCACCATACGGGGACTACGAGCAGTACTTC. Its protein product is CASSPYGDYEQYF. The chain uses TRBV18 and TRBJ2-7; D may be TRBD2 (5 bases). The V gene lost 2 bases and the J gene lost 3 bases, with 8 bases spanning the gap. Germline CDR1 is KGHSH and CDR2 is LQKENI. The CDR3 spans 13 residues.

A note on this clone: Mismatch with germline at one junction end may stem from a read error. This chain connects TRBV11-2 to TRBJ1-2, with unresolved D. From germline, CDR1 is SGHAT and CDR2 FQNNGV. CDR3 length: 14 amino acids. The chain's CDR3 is CACSSPVGDYGYTF. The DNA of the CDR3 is TGTGCCTGCAGCTCCCCGGTCGGGGACTATGGCTACACCTTC. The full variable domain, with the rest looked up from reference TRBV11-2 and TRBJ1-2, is EAGVAQSPRYKIIEKRQSVAFWCNPISGHATLYWYQQILGQGPKLLIQFQNNGVVDDSQLPKDRFSAERLKGVDSTLKIQPAKLEDSAVYLCACSSPVGDYGYTFGSGTRLTVV.

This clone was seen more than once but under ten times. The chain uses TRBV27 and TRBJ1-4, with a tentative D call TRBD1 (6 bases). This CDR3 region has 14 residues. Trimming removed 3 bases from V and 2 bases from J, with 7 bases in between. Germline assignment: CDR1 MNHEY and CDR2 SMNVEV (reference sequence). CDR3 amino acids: CASSFTGTNEKLFF. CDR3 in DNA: TGTGCCAGCAGTTTTACAGGGACTAATGAAAAACTGTTTTTT.

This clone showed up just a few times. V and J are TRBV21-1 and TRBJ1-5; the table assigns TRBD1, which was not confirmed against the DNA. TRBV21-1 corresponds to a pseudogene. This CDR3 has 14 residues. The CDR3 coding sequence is TGTGCCAGCAGCAAACAGGTTAGCAATCAGCCCCAGCATTTT. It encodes CASSKQVSNQPQHF.